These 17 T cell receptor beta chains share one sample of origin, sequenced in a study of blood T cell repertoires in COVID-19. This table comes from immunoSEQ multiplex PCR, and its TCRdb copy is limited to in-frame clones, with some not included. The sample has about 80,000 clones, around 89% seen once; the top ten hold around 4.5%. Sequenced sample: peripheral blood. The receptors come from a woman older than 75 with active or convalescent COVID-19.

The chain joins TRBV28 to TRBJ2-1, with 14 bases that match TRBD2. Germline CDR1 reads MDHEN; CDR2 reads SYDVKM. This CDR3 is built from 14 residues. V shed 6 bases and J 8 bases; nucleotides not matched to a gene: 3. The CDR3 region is CASRGLAGVDEQFF. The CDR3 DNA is TGTGCCAGCAGGGGACTAGCGGGAGTCGATGAGCAGTTCTTC.

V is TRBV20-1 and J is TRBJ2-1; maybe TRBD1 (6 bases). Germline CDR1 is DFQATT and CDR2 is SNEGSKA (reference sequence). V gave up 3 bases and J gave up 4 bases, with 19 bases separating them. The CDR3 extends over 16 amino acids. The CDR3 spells CSASPGAGPSYNEQFF. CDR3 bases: TGCAGTGCTAGTCCAGGGGCAGGGCCTTCTTACAATGAGCAGTTCTTC.

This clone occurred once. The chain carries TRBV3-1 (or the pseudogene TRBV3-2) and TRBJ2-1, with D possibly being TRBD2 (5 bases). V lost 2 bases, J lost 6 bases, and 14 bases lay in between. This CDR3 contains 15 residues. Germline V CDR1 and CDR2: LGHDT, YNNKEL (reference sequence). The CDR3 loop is CASSQRGSSGNEQFF. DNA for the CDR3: TGTGCCAGCAGCCAAAGAGGGAGTTCTGGCAATGAGCAGTTCTTC.

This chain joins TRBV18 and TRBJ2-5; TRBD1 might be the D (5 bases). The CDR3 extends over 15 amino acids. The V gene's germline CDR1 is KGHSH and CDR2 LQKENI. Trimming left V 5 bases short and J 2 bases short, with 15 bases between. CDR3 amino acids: CASSLDQGWQETQYF. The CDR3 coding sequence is TGTGCCAGCTCATTAGATCAGGGTTGGCAAGAGACCCAGTACTTC. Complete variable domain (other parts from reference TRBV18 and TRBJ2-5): NAGVMQNPRHLVRRRGQEARLRCSPMKGHSHVYWYRQLPEEGLKFMVYLQKENIIDESGMPKERFSAEFPKEGPSILRIQQVVRGDSAAYFCASSLDQGWQETQYFGPGTRLLVL.

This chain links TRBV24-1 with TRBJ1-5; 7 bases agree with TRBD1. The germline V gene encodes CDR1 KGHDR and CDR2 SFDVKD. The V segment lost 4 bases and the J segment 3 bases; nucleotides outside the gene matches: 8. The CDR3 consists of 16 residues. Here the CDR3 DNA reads TGTGCCACCAGTGACGCAAGGGGGCAGGACAATCAGCCCCAGCATTTT. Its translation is CATSDARGQDNQPQHF.

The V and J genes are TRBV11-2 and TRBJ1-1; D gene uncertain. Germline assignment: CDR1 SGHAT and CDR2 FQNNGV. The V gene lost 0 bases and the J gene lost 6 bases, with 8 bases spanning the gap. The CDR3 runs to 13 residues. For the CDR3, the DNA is TGTGCCAGCAGCTTAGAGACAAGAGCTGAAGCTTTCTTT. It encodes CASSLETRAEAFF. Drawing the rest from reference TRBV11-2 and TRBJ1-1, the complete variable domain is EAGVAQSPRYKIIEKRQSVAFWCNPISGHATLYWYQQILGQGPKLLIQFQNNGVVDDSQLPKDRFSAERLKGVDSTLKIQPAKLEDSAVYLCASSLETRAEAFFGQGTRLTVV.

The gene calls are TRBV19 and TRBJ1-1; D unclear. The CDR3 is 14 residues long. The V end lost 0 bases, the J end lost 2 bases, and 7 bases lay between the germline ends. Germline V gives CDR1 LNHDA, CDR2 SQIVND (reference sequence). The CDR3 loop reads CASSIELLNTEAFF. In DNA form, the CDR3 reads TGTGCCAGTAGTATAGAGCTACTCAACACTGAAGCTTTCTTT. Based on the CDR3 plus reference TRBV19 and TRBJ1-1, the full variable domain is DGGITQSPKYLFRKEGQNVTLSCEQNLNHDAMYWYRQDPGQGLRLIYYSQIVNDFQKGDIAEGYSVSREKKESFPLTVTSAQKNPTAFYLCASSIELLNTEAFFGQGTRLTVV.

In nucleotides, the CDR3 is TGTGCCAGTAGTCTACCCAGCGGAAGCTTTTACAATGAGCAGTTCTTC. Translated, it gives CASSLPSGSFYNEQFF. V gene TRBV19 combines with J gene TRBJ2-1; weak D call: TRBD2 (5 bases). CDR1 is LNHDA and CDR2 is SQIVND in the germline V gene (reference sequence). The CDR3 is made up of 16 amino acids. Trimming took off 5 bases at V and 4 bases at J, with 18 bases between the two ends.

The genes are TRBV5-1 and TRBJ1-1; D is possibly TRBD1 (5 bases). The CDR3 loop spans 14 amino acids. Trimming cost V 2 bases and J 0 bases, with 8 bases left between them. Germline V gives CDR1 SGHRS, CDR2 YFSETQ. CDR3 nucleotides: TGCGCCAGCAGCTTACAGGCTTTGAACACTGAAGCTTTCTTT. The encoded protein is CASSLQALNTEAFF.

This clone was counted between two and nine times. CDR3 nucleotides: TGTGCCAGCAGAACTGAACAGATTAACACTGAAGCTTTCTTT. Protein product: CASRTEQINTEAFF. The J gene is TRBJ1-1, the V gene TRBV2; D remains unclear. The CDR3 extends over 14 amino acids. Germline V gene data show CDR1 as SNHLY and CDR2 as FYNNEI. V lost 6 bases, J lost 2 bases, and 13 bases lay in between.

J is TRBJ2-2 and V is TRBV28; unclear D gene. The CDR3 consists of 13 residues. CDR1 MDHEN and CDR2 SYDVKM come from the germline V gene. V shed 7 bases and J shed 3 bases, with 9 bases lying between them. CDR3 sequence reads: CASIYKYTGELFF. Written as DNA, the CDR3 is TGTGCCAGCATTTACAAATACACCGGGGAGCTGTTTTTT. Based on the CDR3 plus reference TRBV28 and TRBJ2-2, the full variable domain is DVKVTQSSRYLVKRTGEKVFLECVQDMDHENMFWYRQDPGLGLRLIYFSYDVKMKEKGDIPEGYSVSREKKERFSLILESASTNQTSMYLCASIYKYTGELFFGEGSRLTVL.

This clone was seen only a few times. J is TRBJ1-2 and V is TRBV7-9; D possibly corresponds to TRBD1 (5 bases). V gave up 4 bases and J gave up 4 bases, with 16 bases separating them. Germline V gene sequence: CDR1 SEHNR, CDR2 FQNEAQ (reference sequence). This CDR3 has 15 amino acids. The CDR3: CASSSTTGHLYGYTF. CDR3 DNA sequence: TGTGCCAGCAGCTCCACCACTGGACACCTCTATGGCTACACCTTC.

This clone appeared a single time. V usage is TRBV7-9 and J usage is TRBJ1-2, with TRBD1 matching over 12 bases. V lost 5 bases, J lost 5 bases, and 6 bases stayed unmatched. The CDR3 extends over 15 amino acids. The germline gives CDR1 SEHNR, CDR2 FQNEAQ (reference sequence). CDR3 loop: CASSPGTGGMYGYTF. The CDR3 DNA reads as TGTGCCAGCAGCCCAGGGACAGGGGGCATGTATGGCTACACCTTC. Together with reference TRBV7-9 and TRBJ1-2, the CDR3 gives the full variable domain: DTGVSQNPRHKITKRGQNVTFRCDPISEHNRLYWYRQTLGQGPEFLTYFQNEAQLEKSRLLSDRFSAERPKGSFSTLEIQRTEQGDSAMYLCASSPGTGGMYGYTFGSGTRLTVV.

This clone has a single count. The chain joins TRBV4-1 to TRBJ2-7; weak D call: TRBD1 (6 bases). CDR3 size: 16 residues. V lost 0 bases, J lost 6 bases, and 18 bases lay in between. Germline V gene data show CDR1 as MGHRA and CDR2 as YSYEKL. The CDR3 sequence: CASSQEVAGELLEQYF. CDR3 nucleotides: TGCGCCAGCAGCCAAGAAGTGGCAGGGGAATTGCTCGAGCAGTACTTC.

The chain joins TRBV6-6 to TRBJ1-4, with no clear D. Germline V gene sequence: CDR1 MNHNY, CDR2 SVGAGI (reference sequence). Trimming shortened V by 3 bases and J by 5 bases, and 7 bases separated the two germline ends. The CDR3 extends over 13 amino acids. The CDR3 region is CASSYAGNEKLFF. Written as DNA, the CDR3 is TGTGCCAGCAGTTATGCCGGGAATGAAAAACTGTTTTTT.

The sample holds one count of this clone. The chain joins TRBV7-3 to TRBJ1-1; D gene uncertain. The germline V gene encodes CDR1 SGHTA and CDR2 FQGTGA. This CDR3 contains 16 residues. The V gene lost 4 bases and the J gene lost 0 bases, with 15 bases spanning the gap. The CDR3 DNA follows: TGTGCCAGCAGCTCTTACACCCAGTCAATGAACACTGAAGCTTTCTTT. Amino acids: CASSSYTQSMNTEAFF.

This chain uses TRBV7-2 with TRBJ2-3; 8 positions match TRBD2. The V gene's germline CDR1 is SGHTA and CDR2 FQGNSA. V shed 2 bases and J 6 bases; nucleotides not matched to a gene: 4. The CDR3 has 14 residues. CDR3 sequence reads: CASSLSAGGDTQYF. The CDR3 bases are TGTGCCAGCAGCTTATCGGCGGGAGGCGATACGCAGTATTTT. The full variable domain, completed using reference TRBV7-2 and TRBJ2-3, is GAGVSQSPSNKVTEKGKDVELRCDPISGHTALYWYRQSLGQGLEFLIYFQGNSAPDKSGLPSDRFSAERTGGSVSTLTIQRTQQEDSAVYLCASSLSAGGDTQYFGPGTRLTVL.